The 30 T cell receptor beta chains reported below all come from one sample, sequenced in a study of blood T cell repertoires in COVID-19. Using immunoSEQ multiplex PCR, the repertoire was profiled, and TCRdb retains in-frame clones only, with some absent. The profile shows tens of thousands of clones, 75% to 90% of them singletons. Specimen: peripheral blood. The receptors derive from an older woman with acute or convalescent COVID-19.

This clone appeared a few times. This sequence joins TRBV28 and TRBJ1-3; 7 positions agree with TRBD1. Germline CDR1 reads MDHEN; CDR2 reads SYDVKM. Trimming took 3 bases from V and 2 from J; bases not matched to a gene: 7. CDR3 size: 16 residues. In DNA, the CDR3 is TGTGCCAGCAGTTTCGGGGGCAGGGGGACTGGAAACACCATATATTTT. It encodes CASSFGGRGTGNTIYF.

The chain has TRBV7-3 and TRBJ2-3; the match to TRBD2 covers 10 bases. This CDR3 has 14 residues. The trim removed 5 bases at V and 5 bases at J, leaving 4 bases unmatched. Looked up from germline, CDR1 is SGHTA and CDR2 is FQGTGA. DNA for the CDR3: TGTGCCAGCAGCCCTGGACTAGCGGAAGATACGCAGTATTTT. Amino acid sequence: CASSPGLAEDTQYF.

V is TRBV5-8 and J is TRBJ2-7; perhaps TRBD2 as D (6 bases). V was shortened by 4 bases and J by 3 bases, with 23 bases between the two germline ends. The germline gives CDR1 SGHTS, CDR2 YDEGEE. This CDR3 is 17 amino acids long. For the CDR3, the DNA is TGTGCCAGCAGCCCGGAGGAGGGCTCCCCTACCGTCTACGAGCAGTACGTC. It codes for CASSPEEGSPTVYEQYV.

The CDR3 protein is CARGMTSGSINEQFF. In nucleotides, the CDR3 is TGTGCCAGAGGGATGACGAGCGGGAGTATCAATGAGCAGTTCTTC. The V gene is TRBV2, the J gene TRBJ2-1; 8 bases agree with TRBD2. Trimming removed 9 bases from V and 6 bases from J; junction bases left unmatched: 13. Germline CDR1 is SNHLY and CDR2 is FYNNEI. CDR3 length equals 15 residues.

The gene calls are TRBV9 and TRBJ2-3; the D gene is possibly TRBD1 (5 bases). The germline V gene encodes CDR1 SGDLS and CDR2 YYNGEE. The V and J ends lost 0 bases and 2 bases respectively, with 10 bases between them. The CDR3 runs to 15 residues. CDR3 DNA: TGTGCCAGCAGCGTAGTTCAGGGTTCCACAGATACGCAGTATTTT. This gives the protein CASSVVQGSTDTQYF. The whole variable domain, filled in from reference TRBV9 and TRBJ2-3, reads DSGVTQTPKHLITATGQRVTLRCSPRSGDLSVYWYQQSLDQGLQFLIQYYNGEERAKGNILERFSAQQFPDLHSELNLSSLELGDSALYFCASSVVQGSTDTQYFGPGTRLTVL.

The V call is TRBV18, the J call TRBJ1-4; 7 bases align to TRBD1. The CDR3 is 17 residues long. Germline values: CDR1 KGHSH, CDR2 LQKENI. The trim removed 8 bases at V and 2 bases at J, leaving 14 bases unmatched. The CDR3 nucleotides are TGTGCCAGCGCGAAACTTGTAGCGGGACAGACTAATGAAAAACTGTTTTTT. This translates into CASAKLVAGQTNEKLFF.

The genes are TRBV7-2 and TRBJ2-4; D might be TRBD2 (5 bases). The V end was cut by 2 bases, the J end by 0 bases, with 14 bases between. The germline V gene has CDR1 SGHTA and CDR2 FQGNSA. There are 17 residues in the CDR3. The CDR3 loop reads CASSLMGAGLAKNIQYF. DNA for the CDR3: TGTGCCAGCAGCTTAATGGGAGCTGGGCTAGCCAAAAACATTCAGTACTTC.

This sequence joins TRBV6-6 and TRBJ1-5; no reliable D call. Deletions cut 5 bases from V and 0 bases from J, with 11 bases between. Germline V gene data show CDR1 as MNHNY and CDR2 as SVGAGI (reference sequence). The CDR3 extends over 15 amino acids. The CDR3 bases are TGTGCCAGCAGTCACCGAGGGAGTAGCAATCAGCCCCAGCATTTT. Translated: CASSHRGSSNQPQHF.

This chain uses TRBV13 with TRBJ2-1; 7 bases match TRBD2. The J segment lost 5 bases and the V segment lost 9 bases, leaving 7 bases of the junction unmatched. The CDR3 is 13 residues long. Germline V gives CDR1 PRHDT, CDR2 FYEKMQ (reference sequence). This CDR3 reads CASHGRIDNEQFF. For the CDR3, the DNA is TGTGCCAGTCACGGGAGGATTGACAATGAGCAGTTCTTC.

Here the CDR3 reads CASSLGTSGDSGELFF. The CDR3 region has the DNA TGCGCCAGCAGCTTGGGAACAAGCGGGGACTCCGGGGAGCTGTTTTTT. The chain has TRBV5-1 and TRBJ2-2, with TRBD2 matching over 7 bases. Trimming took 0 bases from V and 6 from J; bases not matched to a gene: 8. The CDR3 is 16 amino acids. CDR1 is SGHRS and CDR2 is YFSETQ in the germline V gene.

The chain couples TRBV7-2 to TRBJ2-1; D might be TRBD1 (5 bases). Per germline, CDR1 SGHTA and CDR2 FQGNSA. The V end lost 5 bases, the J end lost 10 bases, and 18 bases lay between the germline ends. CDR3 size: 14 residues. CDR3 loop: CASSLDRNKGEQFF. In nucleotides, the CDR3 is TGTGCCAGCAGCCTCGACAGAAATAAGGGGGAGCAGTTCTTC. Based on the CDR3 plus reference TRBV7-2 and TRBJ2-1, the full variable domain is GAGVSQSPSNKVTEKGKDVELRCDPISGHTALYWYRQSLGQGLEFLIYFQGNSAPDKSGLPSDRFSAERTGGSVSTLTIQRTQQEDSAVYLCASSLDRNKGEQFFGPGTRLTVL.

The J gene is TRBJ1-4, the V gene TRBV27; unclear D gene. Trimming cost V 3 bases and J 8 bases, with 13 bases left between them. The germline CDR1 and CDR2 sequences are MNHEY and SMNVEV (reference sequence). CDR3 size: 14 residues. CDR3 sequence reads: CASSLIRGTEKLFF. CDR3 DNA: TGTGCCAGCAGTTTGATTCGGGGTACCGAAAAACTGTTTTTT.

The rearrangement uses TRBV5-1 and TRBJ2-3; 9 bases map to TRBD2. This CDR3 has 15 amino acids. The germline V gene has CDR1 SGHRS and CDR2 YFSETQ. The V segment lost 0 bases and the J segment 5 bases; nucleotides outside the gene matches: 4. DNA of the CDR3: TGCGCCAGCAGCTTGGAAAGTAGCGGGAGAGATACGCAGTATTTT. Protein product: CASSLESSGRDTQYF.

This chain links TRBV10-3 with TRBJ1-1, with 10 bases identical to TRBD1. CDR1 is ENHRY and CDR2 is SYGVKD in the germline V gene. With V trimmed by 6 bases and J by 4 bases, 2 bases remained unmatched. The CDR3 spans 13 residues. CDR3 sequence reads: CAIRGDRGTEAFF. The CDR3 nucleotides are TGTGCCATCAGGGGGGACAGGGGCACTGAAGCTTTCTTT.

CDR3 nucleotides: TGTGGGAGGTCGGAAAACTATGGCTACACCTTC. It is translated as CGRSENYGYTF. The V gene is TRBV30, the J gene TRBJ1-2; D call uncertain. In germline, CDR1 is GTSNPN, CDR2 SVGIG (reference sequence). The CDR3 runs to 11 residues.

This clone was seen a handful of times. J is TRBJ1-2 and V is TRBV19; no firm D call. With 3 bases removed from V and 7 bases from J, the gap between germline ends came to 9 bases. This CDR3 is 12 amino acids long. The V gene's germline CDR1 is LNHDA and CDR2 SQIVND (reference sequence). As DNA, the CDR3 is TGTGCCAGTAGTATCGCGGAATTTGGCTACACCTTC. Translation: CASSIAEFGYTF.

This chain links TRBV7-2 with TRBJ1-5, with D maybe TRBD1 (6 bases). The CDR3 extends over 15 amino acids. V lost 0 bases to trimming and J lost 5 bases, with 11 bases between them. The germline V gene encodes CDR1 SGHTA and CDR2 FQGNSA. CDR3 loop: CASSLAGQGYQPQHF. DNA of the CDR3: TGTGCCAGCAGCTTAGCAGGCCAGGGGTATCAGCCCCAGCATTTT.

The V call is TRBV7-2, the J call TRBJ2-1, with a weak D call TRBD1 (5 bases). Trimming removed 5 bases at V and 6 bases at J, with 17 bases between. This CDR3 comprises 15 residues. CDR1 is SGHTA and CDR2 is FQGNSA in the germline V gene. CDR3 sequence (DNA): TGTGCCAGCAGCCCCCAGGGTTTTGGGGTCAATGAGCAGTTCTTC. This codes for CASSPQGFGVNEQFF.

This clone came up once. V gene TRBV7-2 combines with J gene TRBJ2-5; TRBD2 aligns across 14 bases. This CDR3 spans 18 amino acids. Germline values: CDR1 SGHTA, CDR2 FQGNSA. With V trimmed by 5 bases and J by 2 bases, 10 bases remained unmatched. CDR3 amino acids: CASSPRTSGGLMQETQYF. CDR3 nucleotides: TGTGCCAGCAGCCCGCGGACTAGCGGGGGGTTGATGCAAGAGACCCAGTACTTC.

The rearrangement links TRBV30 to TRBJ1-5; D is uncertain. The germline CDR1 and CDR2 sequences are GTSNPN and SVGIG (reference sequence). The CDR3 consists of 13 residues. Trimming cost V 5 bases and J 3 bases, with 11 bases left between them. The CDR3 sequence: CAWAGGSNQPQHF. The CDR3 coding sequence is TGTGCCTGGGCCGGCGGGTCCAATCAGCCCCAGCATTTT. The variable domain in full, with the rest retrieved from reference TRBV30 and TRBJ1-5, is SQTIHQWPATLVQPVGSPLSLECTVEGTSNPNLYWYRQAAGRGLQLLFYSVGIGQISSEVPQNLSASRPQDRQFILSSKKLLLSDSGFYLCAWAGGSNQPQHFGDGTRLSIL.

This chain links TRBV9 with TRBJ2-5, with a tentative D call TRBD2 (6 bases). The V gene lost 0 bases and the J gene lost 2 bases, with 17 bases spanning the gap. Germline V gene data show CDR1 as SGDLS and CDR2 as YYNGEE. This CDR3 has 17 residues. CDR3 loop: CASSVAAAGNLQETQYF. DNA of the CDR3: TGTGCCAGCAGCGTAGCTGCGGCGGGGAACCTTCAAGAGACCCAGTACTTC.

The CDR3 here is CASSQQQDHTDTQYF. CDR3 coding DNA: TGTGCCAGCAGCCAACAACAGGATCATACAGATACGCAGTATTTT. The V gene is TRBV3-1 (or the pseudogene TRBV3-2), the J gene TRBJ2-3; maybe TRBD1 (5 bases). The length of the CDR3 is 15 residues. Trimming shortened V by 2 bases and J by 3 bases, and 12 bases separated the two germline ends. Germline-derived CDR1 and CDR2 are LGHDT and YNNKEL (reference sequence).

CDR3 sequence reads: CASSESGTSTDTQYF. The CDR3 coding sequence is TGCGCCAGCAGTGAGTCGGGGACTAGCACAGATACGCAGTATTTT. The chain employs TRBV10-1 and TRBJ2-3; D possibly corresponds to TRBD2 (6 bases). Trimming cost V 0 bases and J 0 bases, with 7 bases left between them. There are 15 residues in the CDR3. Germline assignment: CDR1 WNHNN and CDR2 SYGVQD (reference sequence).

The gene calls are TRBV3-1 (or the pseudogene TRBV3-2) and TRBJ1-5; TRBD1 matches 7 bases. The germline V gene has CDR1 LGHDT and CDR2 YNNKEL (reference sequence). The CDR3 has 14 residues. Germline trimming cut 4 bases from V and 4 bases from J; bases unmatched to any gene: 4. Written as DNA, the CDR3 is TGTGCCAGCAGCCGCCGGGACAGTAATCAGCCCCAGCATTTT. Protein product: CASSRRDSNQPQHF.

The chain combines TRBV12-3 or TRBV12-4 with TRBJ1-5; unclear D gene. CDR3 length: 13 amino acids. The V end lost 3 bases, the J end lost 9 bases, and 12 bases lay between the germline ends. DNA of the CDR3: TGTGCCAGCAGTTTGGGTCGGGTTCGGCCCCAGCATTTT. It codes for CASSLGRVRPQHF.

CDR3 bases: TGCGCCAGCAGCCTGGGACAGGGGGCTACAGATACGCAGTATTTT. Amino acids: CASSLGQGATDTQYF. This sequence joins TRBV5-1 and TRBJ2-3, with 12 positions matching TRBD1. Looked up from germline, CDR1 is SGHRS and CDR2 is YFSETQ. The CDR3 totals 15 residues. The V segment lost 4 bases and the J segment 3 bases; nucleotides outside the gene matches: 3.

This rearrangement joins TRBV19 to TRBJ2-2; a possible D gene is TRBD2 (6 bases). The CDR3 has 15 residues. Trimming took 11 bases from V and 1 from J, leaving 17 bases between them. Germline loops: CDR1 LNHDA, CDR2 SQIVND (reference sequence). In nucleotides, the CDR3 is TGTGCCTCCTCGCGGGGCAGTAGGAACACCGGGGAGCTGTTTTTT. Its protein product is CASSRGSRNTGELFF.

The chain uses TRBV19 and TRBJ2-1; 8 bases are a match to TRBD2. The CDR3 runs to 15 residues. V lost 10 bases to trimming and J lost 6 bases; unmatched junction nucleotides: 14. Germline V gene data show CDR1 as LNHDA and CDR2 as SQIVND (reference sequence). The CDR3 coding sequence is TGTGCCACCAACCCGGTGGCGGGGGGCATCAATGAGCAGTTCTTC. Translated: CATNPVAGGINEQFF. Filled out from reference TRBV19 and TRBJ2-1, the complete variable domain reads DGGITQSPKYLFRKEGQNVTLSCEQNLNHDAMYWYRQDPGQGLRLIYYSQIVNDFQKGDIAEGYSVSREKKESFPLTVTSAQKNPTAFYLCATNPVAGGINEQFFGPGTRLTVL.

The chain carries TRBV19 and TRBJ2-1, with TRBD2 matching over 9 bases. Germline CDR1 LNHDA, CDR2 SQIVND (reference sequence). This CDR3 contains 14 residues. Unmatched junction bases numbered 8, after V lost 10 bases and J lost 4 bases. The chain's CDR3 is CATHSGGAYNEQFF. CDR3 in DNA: TGTGCCACCCATAGCGGGGGCGCTTACAATGAGCAGTTCTTC. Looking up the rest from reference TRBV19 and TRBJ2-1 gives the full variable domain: DGGITQSPKYLFRKEGQNVTLSCEQNLNHDAMYWYRQDPGQGLRLIYYSQIVNDFQKGDIAEGYSVSREKKESFPLTVTSAQKNPTAFYLCATHSGGAYNEQFFGPGTRLTVL.

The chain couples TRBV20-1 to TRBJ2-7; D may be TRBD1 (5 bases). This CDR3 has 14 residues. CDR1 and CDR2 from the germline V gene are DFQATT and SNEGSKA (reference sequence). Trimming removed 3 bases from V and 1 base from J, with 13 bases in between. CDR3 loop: CSASSPDSSYEQYV. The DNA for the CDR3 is TGCAGTGCTAGTTCCCCCGACAGTTCCTACGAGCAGTACGTC.